This TCR beta chain emerged from a study of radiation and T cells in renal cell carcinoma. Clones were sequenced by immunoSEQ multiplex PCR, and TCRdb holds only the in-frame ones, with some missing. The sample holds thousands of clones, approximately 65% seen once. The V and J ends lost 4 bases and 6 bases respectively, with 7 bases between them. The V gene's germline CDR1 is SGHDT and CDR2 YYEEEE. This CDR3 contains 12 residues. Treatment noted: 15 Gy SBRT to primary tumor, nephrectomy 4 weeks later. Nephrectomy followed 15 Gy stereotactic body radiation by 4 weeks. This clonotype was sampled from a woman aged 60-75 years with renal cell carcinoma. Material: tumor tissue, obtained from a patient whose treatment included radiotherapy and nephrectomy. The gene calls are TRBV5-6 and TRBJ2-2; D gene ambiguous. CDR3 DNA: TGTGCCAGCAGCCCTAACCCCGGGGAGCTGTTTTTT. Residues: CASSPNPGELFF.